This TCR beta chain was sequenced in a study of breast tumors, draining lymph nodes, adjacent tissues. General observations from the study: Tumor and nontumor repertoires were significantly more similar in luminal-like than in basal-like breast cancer. Tumor repertoires ranked between lymph nodes and nontumor tissue in diversity, with V and J gene preferences.

Using its own MiXCR run on the multiplex PCR reads, TCRdb lists one record per CDR3 protein. Of 45,000 to 65,000 distinct CDR3 sequences detected, roughly two fifths appear once; the ten largest clones hold 8% to 11%. This clonotype was observed many times. The antigen remains undetermined. This sequence originates from a female donor with breast cancer. Some clones in this sample may be carry-over from other donors' samples. The sequenced sample consisted of breast tumor tissue.

Here the CDR3 DNA reads TGTGCCAGCAGCCGGGGACAGGATAATTCACCCCTCCACTTT. Translating gives CASSRGQDNSPLHF. This chain joins TRBV5-8 and TRBJ1-6; the match to TRBD1 covers 8 bases. The CDR3 length is 14 residues. Trimming at V came to 4 bases and at J to 5 bases, leaving 2 bases not matched to a gene. Germline loops: CDR1 SGHTS, CDR2 YDEGEE.